This TCR beta chain was sequenced in a study of response to subunit inactivated influenza vaccine. Trimming at V came to 5 bases and at J to 5 bases, leaving 8 bases not matched to a gene. Germline V gene data show CDR1 as SGHVS and CDR2 as FQNEAQ. This CDR3 is 15 amino acids long. MiXCR was run by TCRdb on the RT-PCR reads, yielding one entry per CDR3 protein. The table lists 500,000 to 600,000 distinct CDR3 sequences, 14% of them singletons. Study-level points and caveats: Authors proposed each seasonal influenza vaccination draws in few new T cells.

A remark on this clonotype: What it recognizes is unknown.

The sample was PBMCs from blood, taken 12 days after vaccination. The V gene is TRBV7-8, the J gene TRBJ1-4; 7 nucleotides align to TRBD1. The TCR was taken from a man aged 45-65 years who received an inactivated influenza vaccine. The CDR3 nucleotides read TGTGCCAGCAGCGCCCACAGGGGTCCGAATGAAAAACTGTTTTTT. Translation gives CASSAHRGPNEKLFF.